In this sample, the clone carrying this TCR beta chain turned up once. Its target is not known. Those who donated were healthy bone marrow donors. This record comes from a study of cytomegalovirus exposure and HLA in healthy donors. Study-wide background: T cells numbering around 190 million yielded approximately 100 million unique TCR beta sequences in an earlier analysis.

PCR involved 60 Vbeta and 13 Jbeta primers. Profiling relied on immunoSEQ multiplex PCR, and the TCRdb table lists in-frame clones only, not all of them. The sample includes some 130,000 clones, 85% of them seen just once. Whole-study findings and limits: Being productive about 87% or about 30% of the time was typical of most TCR beta V segments in an earlier analysis. Available immune exposure information was restricted to CMV serostatus only.

The TCR was taken from a woman in her 30s in good health and CMV-seropositive. The sequenced material came from PBMCs.

In DNA, the CDR3 is TGTGCCAGCAGTTACAGCGGGAGGGCCGTAGATACGCAGTATTTT. This sequence encodes CASSYSGRAVDTQYF. The V gene is TRBV6-6, the J gene TRBJ2-3; 10 bases agree with TRBD2. This CDR3 is 15 amino acids long. Germline trimming cut 2 bases from V and 5 bases from J; bases unmatched to any gene: 4. Per the germline V gene, CDR1 is MNHNY and CDR2 is SVGAGI (reference sequence).